The clone carrying this T cell receptor (beta chain) was detected only a few times. Its antigen is not identified. The ends were cut back, 0 bases at V and 2 bases at J, with 14 bases in the middle. This CDR3 spans 15 amino acids. Germline V gene lookup returns CDR1 GTSNPN and CDR2 SVGIG (reference sequence). The data are from a study of post-analysis software for immune sequencing data. Whole-study context: Included courses were relapsing-remitting and secondary progressive multiple sclerosis; progressive-relapsing multiple sclerosis was also included.

Broader study findings: Patients with multiple sclerosis recorded significantly lower normalized Chao1 diversity than controls, the study found. When patients were compared with controls, about five TRBV segments were more frequent, TRBV5-6, TRBV5-1 and TRBV20-1 among them. The authors found that F measure strongly co-clustered same-batch samples.

Unique molecular identifiers tagged the TCR beta cDNA libraries. TCRdb processed the PCR reads anew with MiXCR; each CDR3 protein has one entry. The sample holds some 690,000 distinct CDR3 sequences; around 64% are singletons and the top ten take roughly 10%. V usage is TRBV30 and J usage is TRBJ2-7, with D perhaps being TRBD1 or TRBD2 (7 bases each). What was sequenced was blood. The TCR sequence derives from a girl aged 2 to 10 with multiple sclerosis. CDR3 sequence: CAWSVPTGTTYEQYF. CDR3 DNA: TGTGCCTGGAGTGTACCGACAGGGACTACCTACGAGCAGTACTTC.